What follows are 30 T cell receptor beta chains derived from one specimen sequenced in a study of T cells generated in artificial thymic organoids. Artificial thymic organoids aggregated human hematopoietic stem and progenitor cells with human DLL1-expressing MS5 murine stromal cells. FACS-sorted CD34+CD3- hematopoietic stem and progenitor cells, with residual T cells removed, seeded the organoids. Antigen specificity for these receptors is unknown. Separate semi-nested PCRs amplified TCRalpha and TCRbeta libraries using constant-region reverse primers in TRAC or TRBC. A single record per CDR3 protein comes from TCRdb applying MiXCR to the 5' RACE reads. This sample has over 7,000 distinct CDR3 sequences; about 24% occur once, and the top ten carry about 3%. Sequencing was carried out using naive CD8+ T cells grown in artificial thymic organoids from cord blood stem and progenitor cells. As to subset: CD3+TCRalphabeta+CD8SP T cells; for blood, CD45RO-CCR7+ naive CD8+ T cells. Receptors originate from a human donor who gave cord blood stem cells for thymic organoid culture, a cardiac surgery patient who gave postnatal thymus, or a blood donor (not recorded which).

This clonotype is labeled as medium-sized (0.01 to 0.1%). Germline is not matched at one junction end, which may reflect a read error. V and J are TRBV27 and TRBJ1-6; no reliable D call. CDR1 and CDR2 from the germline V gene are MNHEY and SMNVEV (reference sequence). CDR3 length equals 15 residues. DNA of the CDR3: TGTGCCAGCAGTCGCGGACGGTCCTCTAATTCACCCCTCCACTTT. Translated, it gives CASSRGRSSNSPLHF.

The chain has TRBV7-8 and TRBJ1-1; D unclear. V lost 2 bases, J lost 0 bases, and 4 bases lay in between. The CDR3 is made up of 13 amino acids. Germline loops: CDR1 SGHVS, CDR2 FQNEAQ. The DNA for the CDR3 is TGTGCCAGCAGCTTACATATGAACACTGAAGCTTTCTTT. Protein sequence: CASSLHMNTEAFF.

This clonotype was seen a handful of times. CDR3: CASSPTSGLSTDTQYF. The CDR3 region has the DNA TGTGCCAGCAGCCCGACTAGCGGTTTAAGCACAGATACGCAGTATTTT. The gene calls are TRBV7-8 and TRBJ2-3; 9 bases are shared with TRBD2. The CDR3 contains 16 residues. Per germline, CDR1 SGHVS and CDR2 FQNEAQ. The junction had 6 bases not matched to a gene; V was cut back by 5 bases and J by 0 bases.

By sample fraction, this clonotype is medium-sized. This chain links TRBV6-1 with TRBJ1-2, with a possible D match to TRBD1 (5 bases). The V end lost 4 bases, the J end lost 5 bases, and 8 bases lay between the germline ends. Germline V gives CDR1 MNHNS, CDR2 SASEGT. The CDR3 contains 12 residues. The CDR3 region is CASSVTAYGYTF. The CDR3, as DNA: TGTGCCAGCAGTGTGACAGCATATGGCTACACCTTC.

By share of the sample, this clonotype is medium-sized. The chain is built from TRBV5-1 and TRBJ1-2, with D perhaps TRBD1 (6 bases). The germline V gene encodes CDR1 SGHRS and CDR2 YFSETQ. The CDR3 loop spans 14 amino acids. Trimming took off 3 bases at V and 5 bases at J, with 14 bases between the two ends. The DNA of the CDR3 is TGCGCCAGCAGCTCGGGGGGCCGTAGGTATGGCTACACCTTC. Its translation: CASSSGGRRYGYTF.

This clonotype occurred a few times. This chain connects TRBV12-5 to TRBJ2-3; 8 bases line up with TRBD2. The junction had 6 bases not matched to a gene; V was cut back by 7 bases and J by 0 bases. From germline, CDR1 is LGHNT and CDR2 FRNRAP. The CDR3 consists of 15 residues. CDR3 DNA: TGTGCTAGTGTCCTCGGGAGGGCGAGCACAGATACGCAGTATTTT. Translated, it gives CASVLGRASTDTQYF.

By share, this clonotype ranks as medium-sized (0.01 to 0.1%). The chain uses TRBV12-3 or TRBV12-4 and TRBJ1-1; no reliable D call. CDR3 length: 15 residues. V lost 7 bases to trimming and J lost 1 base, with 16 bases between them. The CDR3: CASTLGEGRNTEAFF. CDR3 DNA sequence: TGTGCCAGCACTCTAGGAGAGGGAAGGAACACTGAAGCTTTCTTT.

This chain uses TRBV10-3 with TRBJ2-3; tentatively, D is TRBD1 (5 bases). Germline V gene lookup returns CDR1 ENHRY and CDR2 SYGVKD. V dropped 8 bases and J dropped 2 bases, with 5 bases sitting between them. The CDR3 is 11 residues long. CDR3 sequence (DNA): TGTGCCATCGGGGCCACAGATACGCAGTATTTT. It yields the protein CAIGATDTQYF.

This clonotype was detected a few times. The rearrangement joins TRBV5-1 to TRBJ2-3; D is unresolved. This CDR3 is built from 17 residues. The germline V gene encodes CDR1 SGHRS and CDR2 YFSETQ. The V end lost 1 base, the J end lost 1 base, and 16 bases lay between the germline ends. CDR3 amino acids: CASSLIPSPIGTDTQYF. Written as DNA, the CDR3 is TGCGCCAGCAGCTTGATCCCCTCCCCAATCGGCACAGATACGCAGTATTTT.

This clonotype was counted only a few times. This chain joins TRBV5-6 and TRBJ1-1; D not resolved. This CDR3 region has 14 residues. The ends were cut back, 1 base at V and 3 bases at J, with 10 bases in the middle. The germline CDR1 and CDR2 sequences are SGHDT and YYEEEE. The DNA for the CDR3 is TGTGCCAGCAGCTTGACTTCGACGGACACTGAAGCTTTCTTT. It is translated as CASSLTSTDTEAFF. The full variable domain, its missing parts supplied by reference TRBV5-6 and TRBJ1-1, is DAGVTQSPTHLIKTRGQQVTLRCSPKSGHDTVSWYQQALGQGPQFIFQYYEEEERQRGNFPDRFSGHQFPNYSSELNVNALLLGDSALYLCASSLTSTDTEAFFGQGTRLTVV.

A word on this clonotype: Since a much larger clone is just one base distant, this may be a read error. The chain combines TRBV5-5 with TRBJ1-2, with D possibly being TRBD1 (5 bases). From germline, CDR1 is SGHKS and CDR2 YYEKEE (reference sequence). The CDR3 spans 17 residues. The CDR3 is CASNLEWRGWRNYGYTF. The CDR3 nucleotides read TGTGCCAGCAACTTGGAGTGGCGGGGGTGGAGGAACTATGGCTACACCTTC.

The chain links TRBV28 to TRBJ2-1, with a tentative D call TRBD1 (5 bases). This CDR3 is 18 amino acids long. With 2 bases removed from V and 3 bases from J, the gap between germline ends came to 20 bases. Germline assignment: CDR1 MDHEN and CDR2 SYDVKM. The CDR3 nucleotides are TGTGCCAGCAGTTTAAAAAGGGGCGTGATGAGCTTCTACAATGAGCAGTTCTTC. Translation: CASSLKRGVMSFYNEQFF.

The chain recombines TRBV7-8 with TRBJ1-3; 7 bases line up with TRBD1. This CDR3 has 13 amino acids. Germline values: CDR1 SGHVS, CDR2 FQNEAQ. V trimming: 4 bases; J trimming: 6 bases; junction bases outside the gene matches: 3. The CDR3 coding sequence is TGTGCCAGCAGCTCTGACAGGGCAAACACCATATATTTT. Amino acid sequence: CASSSDRANTIYF.

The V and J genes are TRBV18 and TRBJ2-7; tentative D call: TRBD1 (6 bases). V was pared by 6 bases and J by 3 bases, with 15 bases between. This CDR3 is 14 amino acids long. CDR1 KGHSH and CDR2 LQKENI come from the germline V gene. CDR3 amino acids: CASSLYRVGYEQYF. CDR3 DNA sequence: TGTGCCAGCTCGCTGTACAGGGTGGGCTACGAGCAGTACTTC.

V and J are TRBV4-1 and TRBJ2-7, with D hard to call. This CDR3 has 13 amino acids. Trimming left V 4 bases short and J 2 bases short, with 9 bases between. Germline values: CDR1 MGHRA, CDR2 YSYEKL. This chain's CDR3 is CASSLRITYEQYF. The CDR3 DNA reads TGCGCCAGCAGCCTGCGGATTACCTACGAGCAGTACTTC.

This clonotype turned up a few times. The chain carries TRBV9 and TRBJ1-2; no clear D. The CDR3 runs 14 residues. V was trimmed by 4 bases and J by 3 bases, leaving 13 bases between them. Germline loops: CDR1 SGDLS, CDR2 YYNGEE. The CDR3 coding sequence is TGTGCCAGCAGCCTCGCGGGGTTGGACTATGGCTACACCTTC. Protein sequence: CASSLAGLDYGYTF. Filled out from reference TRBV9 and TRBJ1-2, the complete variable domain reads DSGVTQTPKHLITATGQRVTLRCSPRSGDLSVYWYQQSLDQGLQFLIQYYNGEERAKGNILERFSAQQFPDLHSELNLSSLELGDSALYFCASSLAGLDYGYTFGSGTRLTVV.

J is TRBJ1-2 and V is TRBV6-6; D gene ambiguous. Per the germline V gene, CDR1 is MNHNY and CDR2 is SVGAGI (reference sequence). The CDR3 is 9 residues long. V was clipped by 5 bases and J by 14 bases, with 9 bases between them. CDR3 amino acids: CASSTSPTF. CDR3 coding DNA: TGTGCCAGCAGTACGTCCCCTACCTTC.

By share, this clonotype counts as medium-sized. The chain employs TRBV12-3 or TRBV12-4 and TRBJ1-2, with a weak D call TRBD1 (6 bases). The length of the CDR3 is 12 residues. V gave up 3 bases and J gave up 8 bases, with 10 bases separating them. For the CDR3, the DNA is TGTGCCAGCAGTTTCCTAGGGGGGGGCTACACCTTC. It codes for CASSFLGGGYTF.

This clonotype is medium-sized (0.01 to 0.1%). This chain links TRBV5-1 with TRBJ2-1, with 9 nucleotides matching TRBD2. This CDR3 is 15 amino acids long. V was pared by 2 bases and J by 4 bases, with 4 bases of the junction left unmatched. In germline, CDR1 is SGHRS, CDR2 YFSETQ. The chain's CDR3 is CASSLAGGIYNEQFF. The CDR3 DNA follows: TGCGCCAGCAGCTTAGCGGGGGGCATATACAATGAGCAGTTCTTC.

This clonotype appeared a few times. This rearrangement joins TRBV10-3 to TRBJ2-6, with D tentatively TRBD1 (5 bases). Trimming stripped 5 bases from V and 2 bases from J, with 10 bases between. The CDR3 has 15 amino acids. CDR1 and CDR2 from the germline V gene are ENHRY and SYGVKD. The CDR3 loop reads CAISSDKAGANVLTF. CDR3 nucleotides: TGTGCCATCAGTTCGGACAAAGCTGGGGCCAACGTCCTGACTTTC.

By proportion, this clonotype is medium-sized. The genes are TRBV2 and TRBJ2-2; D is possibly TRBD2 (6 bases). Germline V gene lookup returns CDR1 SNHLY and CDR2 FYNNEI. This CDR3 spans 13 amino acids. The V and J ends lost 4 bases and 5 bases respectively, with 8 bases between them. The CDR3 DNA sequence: TGTGCCAGCAGTGTGGAGGGAACCGGGGAGCTGTTTTTT. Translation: CASSVEGTGELFF.

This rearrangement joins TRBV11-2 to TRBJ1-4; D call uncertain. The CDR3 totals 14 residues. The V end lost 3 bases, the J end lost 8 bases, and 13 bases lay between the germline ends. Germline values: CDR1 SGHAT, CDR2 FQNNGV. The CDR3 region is CASSLFGEGEKLFF. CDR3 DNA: TGTGCCAGCAGCTTGTTCGGGGAGGGCGAAAAACTGTTTTTT.

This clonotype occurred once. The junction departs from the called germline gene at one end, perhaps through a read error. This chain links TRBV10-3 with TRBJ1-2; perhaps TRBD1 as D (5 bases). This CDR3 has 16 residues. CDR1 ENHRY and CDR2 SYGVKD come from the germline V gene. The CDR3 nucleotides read TGTGTCATCAGTGAGGCCCCCGGCGGAGGGACCGATGGCTACACCTTC. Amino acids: CVISEAPGGGTDGYTF.

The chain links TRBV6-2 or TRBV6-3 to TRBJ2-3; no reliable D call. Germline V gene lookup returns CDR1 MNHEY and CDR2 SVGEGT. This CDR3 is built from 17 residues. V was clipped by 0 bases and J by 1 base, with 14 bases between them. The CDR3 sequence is CASSYSINPGCTDTQYF. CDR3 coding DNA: TGTGCCAGCAGTTACTCGATCAACCCAGGCTGCACAGATACGCAGTATTTT.

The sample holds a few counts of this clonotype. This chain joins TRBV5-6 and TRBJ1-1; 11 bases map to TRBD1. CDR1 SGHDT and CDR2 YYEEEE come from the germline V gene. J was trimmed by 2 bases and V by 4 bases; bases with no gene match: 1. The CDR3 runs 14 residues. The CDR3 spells CASSRTGGNTEAFF. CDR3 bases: TGTGCCAGCAGCCGGACAGGGGGCAACACTGAAGCTTTCTTT.

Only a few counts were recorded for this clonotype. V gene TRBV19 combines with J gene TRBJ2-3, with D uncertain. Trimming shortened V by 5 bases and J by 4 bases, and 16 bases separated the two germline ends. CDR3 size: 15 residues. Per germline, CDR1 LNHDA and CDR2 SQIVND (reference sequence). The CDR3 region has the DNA TGTGCCAGTAGTCCTTGGCAGGCCCGGGCAGATACGCAGTATTTT. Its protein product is CASSPWQARADTQYF.

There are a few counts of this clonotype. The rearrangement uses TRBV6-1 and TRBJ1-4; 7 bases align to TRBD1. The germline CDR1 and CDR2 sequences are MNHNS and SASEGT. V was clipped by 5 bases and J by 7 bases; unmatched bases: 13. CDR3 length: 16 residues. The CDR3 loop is CASSPFFQGEGEKLFF. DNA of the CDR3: TGTGCCAGCAGTCCTTTTTTTCAGGGGGAAGGTGAAAAACTGTTTTTT.

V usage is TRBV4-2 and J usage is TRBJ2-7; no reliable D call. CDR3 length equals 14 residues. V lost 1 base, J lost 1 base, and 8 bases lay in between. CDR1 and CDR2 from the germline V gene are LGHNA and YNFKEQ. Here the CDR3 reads CASSQGALSYEQYF. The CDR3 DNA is TGTGCCAGCAGCCAAGGGGCCTTGTCCTACGAGCAGTACTTC.

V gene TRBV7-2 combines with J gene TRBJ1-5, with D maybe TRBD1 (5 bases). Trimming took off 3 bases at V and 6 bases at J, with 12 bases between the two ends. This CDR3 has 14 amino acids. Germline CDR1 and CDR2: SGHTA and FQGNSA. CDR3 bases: TGTGCCAGCAGCTTCTCCGGGACGGTTCAGCCCCAGCATTTT. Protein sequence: CASSFSGTVQPQHF.

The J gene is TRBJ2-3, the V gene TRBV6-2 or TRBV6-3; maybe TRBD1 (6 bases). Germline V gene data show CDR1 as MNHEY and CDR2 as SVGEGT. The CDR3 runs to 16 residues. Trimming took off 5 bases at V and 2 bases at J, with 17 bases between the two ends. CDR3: CASSPPGHSATDTQYF. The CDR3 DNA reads TGTGCCAGCAGTCCCCCGGGACACAGCGCCACAGATACGCAGTATTTT.